Shown below are 23 T cell receptor beta chains from a single sample sequenced in a study of CD8+CD57+ T cells in acquired aplastic anemia (dated by TCRdb to the late 2010s). The instrument was an Illumina HiSeq 2000. Profiling of TCR beta VDJ combinations and CDR3 sequences used genomic DNA as the template. TCRdb ran its own pipeline on the public reads, namely fastp trimming at Q25 and MiXCR clone calling, and kept in-frame beta chains. Every distinct CDR3 protein forms one entry, paired with its most common genes and DNA. This sample holds 200,000 to 250,000 distinct CDR3 sequences; around 45% were observed only once. Over 7.5% of the sample is held by the ten biggest clonotypes. Flow cytometry had shown CD8+CD57+ cell expansion in the patients selected for sequencing. The sequenced material came from sorted CD4+, CD8+, or CD8+CD57+ T cells (not recorded which) from PBMCs. The receptors stem from a human donor with aplastic anemia.

The V call is TRBV9, the J call TRBJ2-1; weak D call: TRBD2 (6 bases). There are 17 residues in the CDR3. Germline V CDR1 and CDR2: SGDLS, YYNGEE. The ends were cut back, 4 bases at V and 4 bases at J, with 21 bases in the middle. Here the CDR3 DNA reads TGTGCCAGCAGCCAAGATTTCGGGGCGGGATCATACAATGAGCAGTTCTTC. Protein product: CASSQDFGAGSYNEQFF.

This clonotype was seen ten or more times. The chain links TRBV9 to TRBJ2-5; D gene uncertain. V shed 3 bases and J shed 5 bases, with 14 bases lying between them. The CDR3 runs 14 residues. Germline CDR1 reads SGDLS; CDR2 reads YYNGEE. In DNA, the CDR3 is TGTGCCAGCAGCGGTCATTCCCAGGCTGAGACCCAGTACTTC. Translation gives CASSGHSQAETQYF.

This clonotype appeared once. The chain recombines TRBV7-2 with TRBJ2-1; tentatively, D is TRBD2 (5 bases). The V end was cut by 2 bases, the J end by 1 base, with 9 bases between. CDR3 length equals 15 residues. In germline, CDR1 is SGHTA, CDR2 FQGNSA. The CDR3 protein is CASSLPGVSYNEQFF. The CDR3 DNA follows: TGTGCCAGCAGCTTACCCGGGGTGTCCTACAATGAGCAGTTCTTC.

This chain uses TRBV20-1 with TRBJ2-7, with TRBD2 matching 8 bases. The CDR3 is 14 amino acids. The ends lost 3 bases at V and 0 bases at J; junction bases unmatched: 4. Germline CDR1 is DFQATT and CDR2 is SNEGSKA (reference sequence). The CDR3 nucleotides are TGCAGTGCTAGTAAGCGGGGGCACTCCTACGAGCAGTACTTC. Protein product: CSASKRGHSYEQYF.

The sample holds a few counts of this clonotype. The V gene is TRBV20-1, the J gene TRBJ2-7; D may match TRBD1 or TRBD2 (5 bases each). Germline assignment: CDR1 DFQATT and CDR2 SNEGSKA (reference sequence). The V gene lost 0 bases and the J gene lost 1 base, with 10 bases spanning the gap. The CDR3 has 14 residues. This CDR3 reads CSARDPGRSYEQYF. DNA for the CDR3: TGCAGTGCTAGAGATCCGGGACGGTCCTACGAGCAGTACTTC.

This chain connects TRBV14 to TRBJ2-7; D ambiguous. CDR1 is SGHDN, CDR2 FVKESK, per germline. This CDR3 has 16 residues. Trimming shortened V by 1 base and J by 4 bases, and 17 bases separated the two germline ends. CDR3 protein: CASSQVSRRLGYEQYF. CDR3 bases: TGTGCCAGCAGCCAAGTTAGTAGGCGGCTGGGGTACGAGCAGTACTTC.

The V call is TRBV2, the J call TRBJ1-5; D gene unclear. The V end was cut by 5 bases, the J end by 3 bases, with 11 bases between. This CDR3 has 14 residues. Germline-derived CDR1 and CDR2 are SNHLY and FYNNEI. CDR3 in DNA: TGTGCCAGCAGTTTATCGCGTCTCAATCAGCCCCAGCATTTT. It encodes CASSLSRLNQPQHF.

This clonotype was seen at least ten times. The rearrangement links TRBV15 to TRBJ2-1; 9 bases are shared with TRBD1. Germline values: CDR1 LNHNV, CDR2 YYDKDF (reference sequence). This CDR3 has 15 residues. J gave up 5 bases and V 3 bases, and 5 bases lay outside the gene matches. This CDR3 reads CATSSRTGVNNEQFF. CDR3 in DNA: TGTGCCACCAGCAGTAGGACAGGGGTGAACAATGAGCAGTTCTTC.

The rearrangement uses TRBV20-1 and TRBJ1-6; 7 bases align to TRBD1. V shed 3 bases, J shed 3 bases, and the junction held 5 bases outside the gene matches. This CDR3 comprises 15 residues. The germline CDR1 and CDR2 sequences are DFQATT and SNEGSKA (reference sequence). This CDR3 reads CSARAPGGYNSPLHF. DNA for the CDR3: TGCAGTGCTAGGGCGCCAGGGGGCTATAATTCACCCCTCCACTTT.

The rearrangement joins TRBV29-1 to TRBJ1-5; unclear D gene. Germline CDR1 and CDR2: SQVTM and ANQGSEA. CDR3 length equals 13 residues. V lost 6 bases and J lost 6, with 15 bases in between. The CDR3 spells CSVEDGWGQPQHF. DNA of the CDR3: TGCAGCGTGGAGGATGGGTGGGGTCAGCCCCAGCATTTT.

This clonotype was observed a single time. V is TRBV2 and J is TRBJ2-3; D not resolved. The germline V gene encodes CDR1 SNHLY and CDR2 FYNNEI. V gave up 5 bases and J gave up 2 bases, with 5 bases separating them. The CDR3 is 12 residues long. In DNA, the CDR3 is TGTGCCAGCAGTCAGGCCACAGATACGCAGTATTTT. Its protein is CASSQATDTQYF.

V usage is TRBV9 and J usage is TRBJ1-1, with D perhaps matching TRBD1 (6 bases). The CDR3 has 14 amino acids. CDR1 is SGDLS and CDR2 is YYNGEE in the germline V gene. Trimming left V 3 bases short and J 6 bases short, with 15 bases between. CDR3 protein: CASSAPGAGAEAFF. Here the CDR3 DNA reads TGTGCCAGCAGCGCGCCGGGGGCAGGGGCTGAAGCTTTCTTT.

This clonotype was picked up many times. This chain connects TRBV20-1 to TRBJ1-2; 10 bases line up with TRBD1. V trimming: 2 bases; J trimming: 7 bases; junction bases outside the gene matches: 10. Germline-derived CDR1 and CDR2 are DFQATT and SNEGSKA (reference sequence). This CDR3 contains 15 residues. CDR3 nucleotides: TGCAGTGCTAGACCGAAGACAGGGGGCATAGTTGGCTACACCTTC. This translates into CSARPKTGGIVGYTF.

This clonotype was observed many times. The rearrangement uses TRBV7-9 and TRBJ2-1; 10 positions agree with TRBD2. The germline V gene encodes CDR1 SEHNR and CDR2 FQNEAQ (reference sequence). J was trimmed by 6 bases and V by 0 bases; bases with no gene match: 5. This CDR3 has 16 amino acids. CDR3: CASSLALAGEGNEQFF. In DNA form, the CDR3 reads TGTGCCAGCAGCTTAGCGCTAGCGGGAGAGGGCAATGAGCAGTTCTTC.

This chain uses TRBV7-2 with TRBJ2-7, with D possibly called TRBD1 or TRBD2 (5 bases each). The CDR3 sequence is 15 residues long. Trimming removed 0 bases at V and 6 bases at J, with 15 bases between. Germline CDR1 reads SGHTA; CDR2 reads FQGNSA. CDR3 bases: TGTGCCAGCAGCTTAGCAGTCAGGGACGCCGGCGAGCAGTACTTC. This encodes CASSLAVRDAGEQYF.

Comment on this clonotype: The conserved phenylalanine or tryptophan normally closing the CDR3 is absent here, so this likely arose from a read error. V usage is TRBV24-1 and J usage is TRBJ2-1; 13 bases are a match to TRBD2. V lost 0 bases to trimming and J lost 8 bases; unmatched junction nucleotides: 6. Looked up from germline, CDR1 is KGHDR and CDR2 is SFDVKD. This CDR3 region has 17 residues. The CDR3 sequence: CATSDLRTSGSSDEQFL. The CDR3 nucleotides are TGTGCCACCAGTGATTTGAGGACTAGCGGGAGTAGCGATGAGCAGTTCTTA.

This chain links TRBV24-1 with TRBJ1-2; D not resolved. The ends were cut back, 9 bases at V and 2 bases at J, with 12 bases in the middle. CDR3 length: 13 residues. The germline V gene has CDR1 KGHDR and CDR2 SFDVKD. The CDR3 coding sequence is TGTGCCACCGAAAACGGGTTCAACTATGGCTACACCTTC. Protein product: CATENGFNYGYTF.

The chain carries TRBV20-1 and TRBJ1-5; a possible D gene is TRBD1 (5 bases). CDR3 length: 13 amino acids. The germline V gene encodes CDR1 DFQATT and CDR2 SNEGSKA (reference sequence). Trimming cost V 4 bases and J 6 bases, with 13 bases left between them. For the CDR3, the DNA is TGCAGTGCTATGCAGGGATCGAGTCAGCCCCAGCATTTT. Amino acids: CSAMQGSSQPQHF.

The sample holds many counts of this clonotype. The chain uses TRBV9 and TRBJ2-5; tentatively, D is TRBD1 or TRBD2 (6 bases each). V was clipped by 2 bases and J by 5 bases, with 13 bases between them. Germline V gene data show CDR1 as SGDLS and CDR2 as YYNGEE. The CDR3 runs 14 residues. CDR3 bases: TGTGCCAGCAGCGTGGGGGCGGGGTGGGAGACCCAGTACTTC. This encodes CASSVGAGWETQYF.

At least ten counts were recorded for this clonotype. This rearrangement joins TRBV25-1 to TRBJ2-2; possibly TRBD2 for D (6 bases). The CDR3 has 15 amino acids. Germline V gives CDR1 MGHDK, CDR2 SYGVNS. V was cut by 4 bases and J by 3 bases, with 12 bases left in between. The CDR3 is CASSGGTGDTGELFF. For the CDR3, the DNA is TGTGCCAGCAGTGGTGGGACTGGGGACACCGGGGAGCTGTTTTTT.

This clonotype was seen only a few times. The gene calls are TRBV20-1 and TRBJ1-1; no clear D. The CDR3 is made up of 10 amino acids. CDR1 DFQATT and CDR2 SNEGSKA come from the germline V gene (reference sequence). V dropped 3 bases and J dropped 9 bases, with 8 bases sitting between them. Here the CDR3 reads CSARSGQAFF. The CDR3 DNA follows: TGCAGTGCTAGGTCAGGACAAGCTTTCTTT.

V usage is TRBV25-1 and J usage is TRBJ2-7; 8 bases map to TRBD1. CDR1 and CDR2 (germline): MGHDK, SYGVNS. The CDR3 runs to 17 residues. The ends lost 2 bases at V and 3 bases at J; junction bases unmatched: 12. This CDR3 is CASSEGPGGGNFYEQYF. CDR3 DNA sequence: TGTGCCAGCAGTGAAGGCCCAGGGGGCGGGAATTTCTACGAGCAGTACTTC.

Turning to this clonotype: Germline and junction disagree at one end, which may indicate a read error. The chain combines TRBV20-1 with TRBJ2-2; possibly TRBD1 or TRBD2 for D (5 bases each). Germline CDR1 DFQATT, CDR2 SNEGSKA (reference sequence). This CDR3 has 15 amino acids. CDR3 DNA sequence: TGCGGTGCTTTACGGAGCGGCAGGGAAACCGGGGAGCTGTTTTTT. It yields the protein CGALRSGRETGELFF.